This T cell receptor (beta chain) was sequenced in a study of blood T cell repertoires in COVID-19. Looking at the study overall: Specimens from acute and convalescent COVID-19 originated in the United States, Italy and Spain. From T cells, B-cell-depleted T cells, or PBMCs came the material, which was cDNA or gDNA.

The CDR3 sequence is 14 residues long. Germline CDR1 GTSNPN, CDR2 SVGIG (reference sequence). V gave up 4 bases and J gave up 3 bases, with 13 bases separating them. Authors' methods: Estimated nucleated cell counts came from reference gene primer amplification. Profiled with immunoSEQ multiplex PCR; TCRdb holds only in-frame clones, not every one. V and J calls and clone size are as listed in that table; D and trimming were resolved from the DNA. Counted here are 55,000 to 70,000 clones, about 87% occurring once; the ten biggest clones make up 6% to 8.5%. Sequences were obtained from peripheral blood. J is TRBJ1-3 and V is TRBV30; no clear D gene. The sequence was obtained from a man in his sixties with active or convalescent COVID-19. Here the CDR3 reads CAWTLHGSGNTIYF. The CDR3 DNA is TGTGCCTGGACACTACACGGGAGTGGAAACACCATATATTTT.